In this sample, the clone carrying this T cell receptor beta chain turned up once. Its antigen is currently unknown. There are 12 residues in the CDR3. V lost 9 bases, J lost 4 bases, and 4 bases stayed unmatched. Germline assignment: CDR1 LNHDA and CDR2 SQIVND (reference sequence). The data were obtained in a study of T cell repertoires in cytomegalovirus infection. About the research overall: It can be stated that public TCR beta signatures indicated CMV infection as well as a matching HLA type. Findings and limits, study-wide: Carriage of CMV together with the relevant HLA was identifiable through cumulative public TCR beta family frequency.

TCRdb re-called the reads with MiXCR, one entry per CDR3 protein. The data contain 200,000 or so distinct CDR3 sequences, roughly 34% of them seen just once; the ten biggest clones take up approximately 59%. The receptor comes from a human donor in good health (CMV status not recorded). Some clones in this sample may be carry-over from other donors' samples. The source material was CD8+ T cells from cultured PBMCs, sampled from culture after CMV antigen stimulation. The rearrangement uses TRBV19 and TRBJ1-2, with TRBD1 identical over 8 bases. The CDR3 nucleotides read TGTGCCAGCGACAGGGGATCCTATGGCTACACCTTC. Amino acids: CASDRGSYGYTF. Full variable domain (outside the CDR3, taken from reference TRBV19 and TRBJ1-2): DGGITQSPKYLFRKEGQNVTLSCEQNLNHDAMYWYRQDPGQGLRLIYYSQIVNDFQKGDIAEGYSVSREKKESFPLTVTSAQKNPTAFYLCASDRGSYGYTFGSGTRLTVV.